Listed below are T cell receptor beta chains from one sample, sequenced in a study of vaccination and CD4 T cells after COVID-19. These receptors lack a known antigen. TCRdb re-analysed the PCR reads in MiXCR, keeping a single row per CDR3 protein. This sample has just over 20,000 distinct CDR3 sequences, with about 45% found just once. Sequencing was done on a sample of CD4+ T cells from blood, cultured in vitro. Receptor source: a human donor who had recovered from COVID-19. Each CDR3 is given with its conserved first and last residue. Each record gives: V gene, CDR3 protein.

v_gene: TRBV25-1; CDR3aa: CASSEGPTLNTEAFF
v_gene: TRBV5-1; CDR3aa: CASSLERGTEAFF
v_gene: TRBV27; CDR3aa: CASSPTNNQPQHF
v_gene: TRBV6-1; CDR3aa: CASSTDRDTEAFF
v_gene: TRBV4-3; CDR3aa: CASSQDTVNTEAFF
v_gene: TRBV1; CDR3aa: CTSSQEAPGLAGQLSSTDTQYF
v_gene: TRBV30; CDR3aa: CAWSVAGGQDTQYF
v_gene: TRBV20-1; CDR3aa: CSVQRTGRNTIYF
v_gene: TRBV7-3; CDR3aa: CASSRTSGDRDTQYF
v_gene: TRBV6-4; CDR3aa: CASSDRTSGRGPFGETQYF
v_gene: TRBV5-1; CDR3aa: CASSLTSGDGNQPQHF
v_gene: TRBV6-5; CDR3aa: CASSSSDRHYEQYF
v_gene: TRBV25-1; CDR3aa: CASSNRGGLGSPLHF
v_gene: TRBV20-1; CDR3aa: CSARAVAGRSAQYF
v_gene: TRBV27; CDR3aa: CASRATAGVSNQPQHF
v_gene: TRBV19; CDR3aa: CASTHPREQAGELFF